This T cell receptor (beta chain) was retrieved from a study of shared clonotypes between healthy human individuals. Regarding the study as a whole: Since donors were few, the genetic and exposure-history diversity represented was limited. Incompleteness in sorted-subset sequencing, despite large depth, was shown by rarefaction.

A remark on this clone: Its matching antigen is unknown.

J was trimmed by 10 bases and V by 5 bases; bases with no gene match: 4. Germline-derived CDR1 and CDR2 are SGHTA and FQGNSA. The CDR3 length is 12 residues. For every subset, genomic DNA was evenly distributed across several immunoSEQ plates. Sequencing used immunoSEQ multiplex PCR; TCRdb keeps in-frame clones, though not all of them. The repertoire includes more than 150,000 clones, about 68% of them detected once, and more than 9% sits in the top ten. This rearrangement joins TRBV7-2 to TRBJ2-1; 8 nucleotides agree with TRBD2. Material: memory CD4+ T cells sorted from blood. As to subset: CD45RA-negative fraction. This clonotype originated in a man aged 25 to 45 in good health. For the CDR3, the DNA is TGTGCCAGCAGCGGACGACTAGCGGAGCAGTTCTTC. It encodes CASSGRLAEQFF. Variable domain in full (rest from reference TRBV7-2 and TRBJ2-1): GAGVSQSPSNKVTEKGKDVELRCDPISGHTALYWYRQSLGQGLEFLIYFQGNSAPDKSGLPSDRFSAERTGGSVSTLTIQRTQQEDSAVYLCASSGRLAEQFFGPGTRLTVL.